One sample yielded the 15 T cell receptor beta chains listed below, sequenced in a study of blood T cell repertoires in COVID-19. The protocol was immunoSEQ multiplex PCR, while the TCRdb copy is restricted to in-frame clones and leaves out a portion. The sample gives fewer than 250,000 clones, 75% to 85% of which show up once; around 16% is in the top ten. Sample: PBMCs or T cells enriched from blood (not recorded which). Receptors originate from a woman between 50 and 59 years old with acute COVID-19.

The chain employs TRBV7-6 and TRBJ2-1; a weak D match, TRBD1 (5 bases). The V gene's germline CDR1 is SGHVS and CDR2 FNYEAQ. There are 13 residues in the CDR3. Trimming cost V 0 bases and J 8 bases, with 8 bases left between them. The DNA of the CDR3 is TGTGCCAGCAGCTTAGCGCTCAGGGATGAGCAGTTCTTC. Translated, it gives CASSLALRDEQFF.

The V and J genes are TRBV6-5 and TRBJ1-2, with unresolved D. The germline CDR1 and CDR2 sequences are MNHEY and SVGAGI. V shed 10 bases and J shed 2 bases, with 8 bases lying between them. The CDR3 covers 11 residues. The CDR3 DNA follows: TGTGCCACGAGGGAAAACTATGGCTACACCTTC. Protein sequence: CATRENYGYTF.

The chain couples TRBV7-8 to TRBJ2-2, with a weak D call TRBD2 (7 bases). This CDR3 is 17 amino acids long. V was trimmed by 5 bases and J by 2 bases, leaving 18 bases between them. Germline V gives CDR1 SGHVS, CDR2 FQNEAQ. The CDR3 DNA reads as TGTGCCAGCAGCCCGTGGGGGGGCGAATTAAACACCGGGGAGCTGTTTTTT. It specifies CASSPWGGELNTGELFF.

V usage is TRBV28 and J usage is TRBJ1-4, with TRBD1 matching 7 bases. V gave up 3 bases and J gave up 3 bases; unmatched junction bases: 10. The germline CDR1 and CDR2 sequences are MDHEN and SYDVKM. The CDR3 totals 17 residues. CDR3 in amino acids: CASSFFLPDRSNEKLFF. DNA of the CDR3: TGTGCCAGCAGTTTCTTCTTACCGGACAGGTCTAATGAAAAACTGTTTTTT.

The chain is built from TRBV2 and TRBJ1-1; 11 bases are shared with TRBD1. V was clipped by 2 bases and J by 4 bases; unmatched bases: 3. Germline-derived CDR1 and CDR2 are SNHLY and FYNNEI. The CDR3 is made up of 15 amino acids. The CDR3 is CASSERTGGRTEAFF. In nucleotides, the CDR3 is TGTGCCAGCAGTGAAAGGACAGGGGGCCGCACTGAAGCTTTCTTT.

This chain joins TRBV5-1 and TRBJ1-3, with TRBD1 identical over 7 bases. The germline V gene encodes CDR1 SGHRS and CDR2 YFSETQ. This CDR3 region has 14 residues. V was clipped by 4 bases and J by 3 bases; unmatched bases: 4. The CDR3 nucleotides are TGCGCCAGCAGCAGTAACAGGGGTGGAAACACCATATATTTT. This gives the protein CASSSNRGGNTIYF.

This clone was recorded a few times. V and J are TRBV19 and TRBJ1-1, with TRBD1 matching over 7 bases. The CDR3 length is 12 residues. Per the germline V gene, CDR1 is LNHDA and CDR2 is SQIVND (reference sequence). V lost 10 bases and J lost 5; bases outside the gene matches: 7. This CDR3 reads CATRQGGTEAFF. The CDR3 DNA reads as TGTGCCACCAGACAGGGAGGAACTGAAGCTTTCTTT.

V is TRBV27 and J is TRBJ2-4; D perhaps matches TRBD1 (6 bases). The CDR3 spans 19 residues. Germline values: CDR1 MNHEY, CDR2 SMNVEV (reference sequence). V lost 4 bases to trimming and J lost 0 bases, with 22 bases between them. CDR3 sequence: CASSSNHLSGDLAKNIQYF. The CDR3 region has the DNA TGTGCCAGCAGTTCCAACCATTTGTCAGGGGATTTAGCCAAAAACATTCAGTACTTC.

The table lists this clone with a few counts. The chain carries TRBV7-2 and TRBJ2-6; 10 bases match TRBD2. Germline CDR1 is SGHTA and CDR2 is FQGNSA. The trim removed 7 bases at V and 1 base at J, leaving 7 bases unmatched. This CDR3 comprises 17 residues. In DNA, the CDR3 is TGTGCCAGCACCCTAGCGGGGGCTCCATCTGGGGCCAACGTCCTGACTTTC. It codes for CASTLAGAPSGANVLTF.

The chain links TRBV19 to TRBJ1-6, with D possibly TRBD1 on 6 matching bases. The CDR3 length is 16 residues. Germline CDR1 LNHDA, CDR2 SQIVND (reference sequence). V lost 7 bases and J 3 bases, leaving 16 bases between the germline ends. CDR3 protein: CASMEGGVFYNSPLHF. The CDR3 nucleotides are TGTGCCAGTATGGAGGGGGGGGTCTTCTATAATTCACCCCTCCACTTT. The full variable domain, completed using reference TRBV19 and TRBJ1-6, is DGGITQSPKYLFRKEGQNVTLSCEQNLNHDAMYWYRQDPGQGLRLIYYSQIVNDFQKGDIAEGYSVSREKKESFPLTVTSAQKNPTAFYLCASMEGGVFYNSPLHFGNGTRLTVT.

The chain recombines TRBV28 with TRBJ1-2, with 7 bases identical to TRBD1. Per germline, CDR1 MDHEN and CDR2 SYDVKM. The CDR3 consists of 16 residues. Losses at the gene ends were 4 bases for V and 3 bases for J; bases not matched to a gene: 11. In DNA, the CDR3 is TGTGCCAGCAGTTGGGAGGAGGAAGGGGGCGACTATGGCTACACCTTC. This codes for CASSWEEEGGDYGYTF.

This chain uses TRBV10-3 with TRBJ1-3, with D unresolved. Per the germline V gene, CDR1 is ENHRY and CDR2 is SYGVKD. This CDR3 region has 13 residues. The V end lost 8 bases, the J end lost 1 base, and 9 bases lay between the germline ends. The CDR3 sequence: CAIAGSSGNTIYF. The CDR3 DNA reads TGTGCCATCGCAGGCAGTTCTGGAAACACCATATATTTT.

Only one count was recorded for this clone. The chain carries TRBV5-4 and TRBJ1-3; perhaps TRBD1 as D (6 bases). CDR1 is SGHNT, CDR2 YYREEE, per germline (reference sequence). V lost 2 bases and J 1 base, leaving 13 bases between the germline ends. CDR3 size: 16 residues. CDR3 region: CASSLDRLTSGNTIYF. The DNA of the CDR3 is TGTGCCAGCAGCTTAGACAGGCTGACATCTGGAAACACCATATATTTT.

This chain joins TRBV28 and TRBJ1-6, with 7 bases lining up with TRBD1. The CDR3 is made up of 13 amino acids. CDR1 MDHEN and CDR2 SYDVKM come from the germline V gene. The trim removed 8 bases at V and 6 bases at J, leaving 4 bases unmatched. CDR3 DNA: TGTGCCAGCTCCCGGGACAGTAATTCACCCCTCCACTTT. The encoded protein is CASSRDSNSPLHF.

The chain carries TRBV5-4 and TRBJ2-7; D may be TRBD2 (6 bases). This CDR3 is 13 amino acids long. Germline values: CDR1 SGHNT, CDR2 YYREEE (reference sequence). V lost 0 bases, J lost 4 bases, and 8 bases lay in between. This CDR3 is CASSLAGSYEQYV. As DNA, the CDR3 is TGTGCCAGCAGCTTGGCCGGGAGTTACGAGCAGTACGTC.